These 17 T cell receptor beta chains share one sample of origin, sequenced in a study of blood T cell repertoires in COVID-19 (dated by TCRdb to about 2020). Libraries were prepared through the immunoSEQ multiplex PCR assay. TCRdb provides this immuneACCESS table in a form limited to in-frame rearrangements. Some clones are lacking; in checked studies, under half of them reflect an unresolved V gene, and why the rest are absent is not known. The sample includes under 60,000 clones, with roughly four fifths observed a single time. The top ten clones comprise roughly 7% of the sample. What was sequenced was peripheral blood. The origin of the receptors is a man aged 40-50 years with acute or convalescent COVID-19.

The chain combines TRBV13 with TRBJ1-6, with TRBD1 identical over 7 bases. V lost 5 bases and J lost 5; bases outside the gene matches: 6. The CDR3 is made up of 15 amino acids. Germline loops: CDR1 PRHDT, CDR2 FYEKMQ (reference sequence). The chain's CDR3 is CASSPRTGHNSPLHF. In DNA form, the CDR3 reads TGTGCCAGCAGCCCAAGGACAGGACATAATTCACCCCTCCACTTT.

This clone was observed a few times. This chain joins TRBV28 and TRBJ1-3; TRBD1 might be the D (5 bases). The CDR3 is 16 residues long. Germline CDR1 and CDR2: MDHEN and SYDVKM. Trimming cost V 8 bases and J 0 bases, with 17 bases left between them. In DNA form, the CDR3 reads TGTGCCAGCTCGATTTCCGGGGGGTACTCTGGAAACACCATATATTTT. This sequence encodes CASSISGGYSGNTIYF.

J is TRBJ1-2 and V is TRBV7-3, with 8 bases aligning to TRBD1. The CDR3 consists of 17 residues. Trimming cost V 4 bases and J 4 bases; bases outside gene matches: 14. Germline CDR1 and CDR2: SGHTA and FQGTGA. The CDR3 is CASSSGQEPSRLYGYTF. CDR3 coding DNA: TGTGCCAGCAGCTCGGGACAGGAGCCTTCCCGACTCTATGGCTACACCTTC.

This clone appeared once. This chain connects TRBV2 to TRBJ1-2, with D possibly matching TRBD1 (5 bases). With 6 bases removed from V and 10 bases from J, the gap between germline ends came to 15 bases. The CDR3 loop spans 12 amino acids. Germline-derived CDR1 and CDR2 are SNHLY and FYNNEI. CDR3 bases: TGTGCCAGCAGCCTTAACAGGAACCTCTACACCTTC. Residues: CASSLNRNLYTF. Full variable domain (rest looked up from reference TRBV2 and TRBJ1-2): EPEVTQTPSHQVTQMGQEVILRCVPISNHLYFYWYRQILGQKVEFLVSFYNNEISEKSEIFDDQFSVERPDGSNFTLKIRSTKLEDSAMYFCASSLNRNLYTFGSGTRLTVV.

DNA for the CDR3: TGTGCCAGCAGCGCAAATGGTATCGGGCAGTACTTC. This codes for CASSANGIGQYF. This rearrangement joins TRBV9 to TRBJ2-7; D gene ambiguous. The V and J ends lost 3 bases and 9 bases respectively, with 13 bases between them. This CDR3 has 12 amino acids. CDR1 and CDR2 (germline): SGDLS, YYNGEE.

The V and J genes are TRBV10-3 and TRBJ1-3; D gene unclear. This CDR3 is 14 amino acids long. Looked up from germline, CDR1 is ENHRY and CDR2 is SYGVKD. V shed 5 bases and J shed 0 bases, with 8 bases lying between them. The CDR3 spells CAISSTDSGNTIYF. DNA for the CDR3: TGTGCCATCAGTTCAACAGACTCTGGAAACACCATATATTTT.

The genes are TRBV18 and TRBJ1-5; 8 nucleotides match TRBD1. The CDR3 runs 14 residues. V trimming: 3 bases; J trimming: 7 bases; junction bases outside the gene matches: 5. Germline CDR1 and CDR2: KGHSH and LQKENI. The DNA for the CDR3 is TGTGCCAGCTCACCCCCGGACAGGGACCAGCCCCAGCATTTT. As protein: CASSPPDRDQPQHF. Full variable domain (missing parts from reference TRBV18 and TRBJ1-5): NAGVMQNPRHLVRRRGQEARLRCSPMKGHSHVYWYRQLPEEGLKFMVYLQKENIIDESGMPKERFSAEFPKEGPSILRIQQVVRGDSAAYFCASSPPDRDQPQHFGDGTRLSIL.

The chain joins TRBV6-2 or TRBV6-3 to TRBJ2-7; no clear D. CDR3 length: 16 residues. Between the trimmed V and J ends, which lost 0 bases and 2 bases, there was a span of 14 bases. Germline V lookup: CDR1 MNHEY, CDR2 SVGEGT. Written as DNA, the CDR3 is TGTGCCAGCAGTTACTCCCGTGTGGTAGCCACCTACGAGCAGTACTTC. Encoded protein: CASSYSRVVATYEQYF.

In this sample, this clone turned up once. The chain has TRBV27 and TRBJ2-5; D may be TRBD2 (6 bases). The length of the CDR3 is 13 residues. V gave up 5 bases and J gave up 7 bases, with 14 bases separating them. CDR1 and CDR2 from the germline V gene are MNHEY and SMNVEV (reference sequence). The CDR3 loop is CASSPGGVGTQYF. In DNA, the CDR3 is TGTGCCAGCAGTCCCGGAGGGGTTGGGACCCAGTACTTC.

The chain recombines TRBV5-1 with TRBJ2-7, with D tentatively TRBD2 (6 bases). The CDR3 has 13 amino acids. Trimming removed 3 bases at V and 5 bases at J, with 12 bases between. Germline-derived CDR1 and CDR2 are SGHRS and YFSETQ. CDR3 nucleotide sequence: TGCGCCAGCAGCTCAAACGGGGGAAACGAGCAGTACTTC. Protein: CASSSNGGNEQYF. Full variable domain (rest looked up from reference TRBV5-1 and TRBJ2-7): KAGVTQTPRYLIKTRGQQVTLSCSPISGHRSVSWYQQTPGQGLQFLFEYFSETQRNKGNFPGRFSGRQFSNSRSEMNVSTLELGDSALYLCASSSNGGNEQYFGPGTRLTVT.

The chain couples TRBV5-4 to TRBJ1-2, with 8 positions matching TRBD1. The CDR3 length is 13 residues. V was clipped by 3 bases and J by 8 bases; unmatched bases: 6. In germline, CDR1 is SGHNT, CDR2 YYREEE (reference sequence). CDR3 in DNA: TGTGCCAGCAGCTGGGGACAGGTCCGCGGCTACACCTTC. Translated, it gives CASSWGQVRGYTF.

V is TRBV5-1 and J is TRBJ1-1, with TRBD1 identical over 8 bases. CDR1 and CDR2 (germline): SGHRS, YFSETQ. This CDR3 region has 13 residues. V gave up 2 bases and J gave up 4 bases; unmatched junction bases: 1. As DNA, the CDR3 is TGCGCCAGCAGCTTCAGGGGGCCCACTGAAGCTTTCTTT. It specifies CASSFRGPTEAFF.

The gene calls are TRBV29-1 and TRBJ1-3; D unresolved. There are 15 residues in the CDR3. V was pared by 4 bases and J by 4 bases, with 17 bases between. Per germline, CDR1 SQVTM and CDR2 ANQGSEA. The CDR3, as DNA: TGCAGCGTTGCTTTCTCAGGTGCTGCAGGAAACACCATATATTTT. It is translated as CSVAFSGAAGNTIYF.

The V and J genes are TRBV6-5 and TRBJ1-3, with no clear D. V lost 6 bases and J lost 0, with 9 bases in between. CDR1 MNHEY and CDR2 SVGAGI come from the germline V gene. This CDR3 contains 14 residues. This chain's CDR3 is CASSLQNSGNTIYF. The CDR3 bases are TGTGCCAGCAGCTTACAGAACTCTGGAAACACCATATATTTT.

CDR3 in amino acids: CASNKFGRGLNTEAFF. The DNA for the CDR3 is TGTGCCAGTAACAAGTTTGGGAGGGGGTTGAACACTGAAGCTTTCTTT. The V call is TRBV19, the J call TRBJ1-1, with a weak D call TRBD1 (6 bases). V was shortened by 7 bases and J by 0 bases, with 18 bases between the two germline ends. Germline V CDR1 and CDR2: LNHDA, SQIVND (reference sequence). CDR3 size: 16 residues.

Here the CDR3 DNA reads TGTGCCAGCAGTGTTCGGACAGGCAATACGCAGTATTTT. Translation: CASSVRTGNTQYF. The chain couples TRBV6-4 to TRBJ2-3, with 7 bases matching TRBD1. CDR3 length equals 13 residues. Germline V gives CDR1 MRHNA, CDR2 SNTAGT. Trimming removed 4 bases from V and 7 bases from J; junction bases left unmatched: 5.

The rearrangement uses TRBV15 and TRBJ1-2, with D possibly being TRBD1 (6 bases). The V gene's germline CDR1 is LNHNV and CDR2 YYDKDF (reference sequence). The CDR3 length is 14 residues. Deletions cut 2 bases from V and 3 bases from J, with 10 bases between. This CDR3 is CATSRRTDYYGYTF. The CDR3 DNA follows: TGTGCCACCAGCAGACGGACAGATTACTATGGCTACACCTTC.